This TCR beta chain was recovered during a study of blood T cell repertoires in COVID-19. Sequencing used immunoSEQ multiplex PCR; TCRdb keeps in-frame clones, though not all of them. The sample has 400,000 to 500,000 clones, 70% to 90% seen once; the top ten hold approximately 1.3%. Trimming took 3 bases from V and 0 from J, leaving 14 bases between them. Germline-derived CDR1 and CDR2 are KGHSH and LQKENI. CDR3 length: 16 residues. The sequence derives from a woman under 30 who had been exposed to COVID-19. Sequenced input: PBMCs or T cells enriched from blood (not recorded which). This chain uses TRBV18 with TRBJ1-1; no reliable D call. For the CDR3, the DNA is TGTGCCAGCTCACCGGCTGTGGGGAGTGTGAACACTGAAGCTTTCTTT. The encoded protein is CASSPAVGSVNTEAFF.